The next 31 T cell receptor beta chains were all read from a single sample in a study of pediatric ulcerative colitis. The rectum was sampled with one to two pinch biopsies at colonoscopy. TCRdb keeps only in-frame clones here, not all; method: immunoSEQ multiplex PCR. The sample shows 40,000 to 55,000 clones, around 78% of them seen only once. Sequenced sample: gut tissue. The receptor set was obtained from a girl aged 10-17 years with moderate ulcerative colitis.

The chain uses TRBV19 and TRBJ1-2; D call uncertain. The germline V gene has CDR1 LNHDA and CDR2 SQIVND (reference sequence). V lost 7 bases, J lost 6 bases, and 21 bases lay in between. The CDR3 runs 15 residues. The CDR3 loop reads CASNRPAMGRDGYTF. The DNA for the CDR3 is TGTGCCAGTAATAGGCCAGCCATGGGAAGAGATGGCTACACCTTC.

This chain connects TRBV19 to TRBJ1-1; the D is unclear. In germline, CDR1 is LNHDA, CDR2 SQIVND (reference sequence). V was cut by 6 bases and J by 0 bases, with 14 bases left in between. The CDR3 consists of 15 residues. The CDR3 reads CASRPGGLLNTEAFF. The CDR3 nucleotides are TGTGCCAGTAGACCCGGCGGGCTATTGAACACTGAAGCTTTCTTT.

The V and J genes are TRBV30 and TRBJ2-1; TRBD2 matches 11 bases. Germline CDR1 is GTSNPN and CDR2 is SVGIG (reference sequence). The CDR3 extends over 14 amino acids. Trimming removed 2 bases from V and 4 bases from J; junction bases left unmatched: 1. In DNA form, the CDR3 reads TGTGCCTGGAGTAGGACTAGCGGGTACAATGAGCAGTTCTTC. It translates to CAWSRTSGYNEQFF.

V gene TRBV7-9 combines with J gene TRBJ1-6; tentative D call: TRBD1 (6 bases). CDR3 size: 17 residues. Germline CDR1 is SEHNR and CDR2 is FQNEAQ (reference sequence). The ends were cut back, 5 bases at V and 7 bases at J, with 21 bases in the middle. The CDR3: CASSQTLWTVANSPLHF. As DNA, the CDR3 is TGTGCCAGCAGCCAAACCCTTTGGACAGTAGCCAATTCACCCCTCCACTTT.

Here the CDR3 reads CASSLRERTEAFF. DNA of the CDR3: TGTGCCAGCAGCTTAAGGGAGAGAACTGAAGCTTTCTTT. The chain joins TRBV7-8 to TRBJ1-1; D is unresolved. V gave up 2 bases and J gave up 5 bases, with 9 bases separating them. Germline V gene data show CDR1 as SGHVS and CDR2 as FQNEAQ. The length of the CDR3 is 13 residues. Combining the CDR3 with reference TRBV7-8 and TRBJ1-1 gives the whole variable domain GAGVSQSPRYKVAKRGQDVALRCDPISGHVSLFWYQQALGQGPEFLTYFQNEAQLDKSGLPSDRFFAERPEGSVSTLKIQRTQQEDSAVYLCASSLRERTEAFFGQGTRLTVV.

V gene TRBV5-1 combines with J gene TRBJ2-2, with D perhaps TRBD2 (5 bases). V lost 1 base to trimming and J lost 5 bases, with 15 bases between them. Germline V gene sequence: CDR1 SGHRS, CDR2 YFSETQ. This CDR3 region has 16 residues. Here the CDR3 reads CASSLRGISGTGELFF. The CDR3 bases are TGCGCCAGCAGCTTGCGGGGAATCTCGGGTACCGGGGAGCTGTTTTTT. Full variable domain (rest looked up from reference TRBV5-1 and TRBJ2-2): KAGVTQTPRYLIKTRGQQVTLSCSPISGHRSVSWYQQTPGQGLQFLFEYFSETQRNKGNFPGRFSGRQFSNSRSEMNVSTLELGDSALYLCASSLRGISGTGELFFGEGSRLTVL.

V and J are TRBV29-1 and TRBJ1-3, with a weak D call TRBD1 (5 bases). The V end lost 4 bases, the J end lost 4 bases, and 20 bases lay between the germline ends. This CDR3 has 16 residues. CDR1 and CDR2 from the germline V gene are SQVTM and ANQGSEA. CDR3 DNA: TGCAGCGTTGTGTCCGGAGGGGCCCCGAGGGGAAACACCATATATTTT. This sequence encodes CSVVSGGAPRGNTIYF.

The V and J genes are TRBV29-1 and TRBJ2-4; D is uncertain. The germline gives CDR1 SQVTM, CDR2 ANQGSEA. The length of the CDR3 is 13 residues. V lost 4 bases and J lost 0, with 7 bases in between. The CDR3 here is CSVVPVAKNIQYF. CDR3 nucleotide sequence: TGCAGCGTTGTCCCGGTAGCCAAAAACATTCAGTACTTC.

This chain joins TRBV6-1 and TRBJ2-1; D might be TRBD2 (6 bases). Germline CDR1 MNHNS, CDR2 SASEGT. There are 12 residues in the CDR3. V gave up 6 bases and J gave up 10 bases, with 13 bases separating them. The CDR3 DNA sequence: TGTGCCAGCAGGGATTGGGGGGACGAGCAGTTCTTC. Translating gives CASRDWGDEQFF.

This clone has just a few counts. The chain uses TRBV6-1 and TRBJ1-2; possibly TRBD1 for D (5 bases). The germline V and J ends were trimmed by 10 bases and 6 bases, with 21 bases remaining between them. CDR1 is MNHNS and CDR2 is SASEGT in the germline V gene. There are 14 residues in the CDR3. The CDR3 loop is CAIGRVLSGDGYTF. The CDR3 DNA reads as TGTGCCATAGGCAGGGTGTTGAGTGGGGATGGCTACACCTTC.

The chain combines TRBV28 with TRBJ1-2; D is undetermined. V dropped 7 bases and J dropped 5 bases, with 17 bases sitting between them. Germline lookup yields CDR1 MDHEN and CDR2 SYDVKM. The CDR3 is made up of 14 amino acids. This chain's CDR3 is CASNSFRVSYGYTF. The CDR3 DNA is TGTGCCAGCAATTCGTTTCGGGTCTCTTATGGCTACACCTTC.

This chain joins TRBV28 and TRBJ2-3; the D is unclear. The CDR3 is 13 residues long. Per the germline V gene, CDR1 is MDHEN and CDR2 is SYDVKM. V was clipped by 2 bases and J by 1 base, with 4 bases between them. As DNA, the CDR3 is TGTGCCAGCAGTTTAGACGGCACAGATACGCAGTATTTT. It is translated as CASSLDGTDTQYF.

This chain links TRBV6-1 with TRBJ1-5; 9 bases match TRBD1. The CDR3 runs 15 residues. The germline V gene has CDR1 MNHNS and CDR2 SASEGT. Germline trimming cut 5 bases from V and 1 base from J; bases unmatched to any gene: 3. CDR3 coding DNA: TGTGCCAGCAGTCCCGGGACAGGGAGCAATCAGCCCCAGCATTTT. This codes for CASSPGTGSNQPQHF.

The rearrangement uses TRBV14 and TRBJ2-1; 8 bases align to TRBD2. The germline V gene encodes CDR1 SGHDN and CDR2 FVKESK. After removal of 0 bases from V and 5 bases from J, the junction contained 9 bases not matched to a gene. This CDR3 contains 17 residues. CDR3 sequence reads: CASSQEIGRLANNEQFF. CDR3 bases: TGTGCCAGCAGCCAAGAAATAGGGAGACTAGCGAACAATGAGCAGTTCTTC.

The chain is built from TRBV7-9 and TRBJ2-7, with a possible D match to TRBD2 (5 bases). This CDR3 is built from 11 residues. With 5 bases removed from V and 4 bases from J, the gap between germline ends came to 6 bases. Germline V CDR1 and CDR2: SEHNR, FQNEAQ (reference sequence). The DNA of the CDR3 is TGTGCCAGCAGCGGGGAGTACGAGCAGTACTTC. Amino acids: CASSGEYEQYF.

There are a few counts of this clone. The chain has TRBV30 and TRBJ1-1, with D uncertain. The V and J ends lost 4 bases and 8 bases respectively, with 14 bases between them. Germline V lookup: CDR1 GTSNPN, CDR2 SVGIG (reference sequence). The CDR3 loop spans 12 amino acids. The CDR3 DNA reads TGTGCCTGGATCCTCGCAGGCCTAGAAGCTTTCTTT. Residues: CAWILAGLEAFF.

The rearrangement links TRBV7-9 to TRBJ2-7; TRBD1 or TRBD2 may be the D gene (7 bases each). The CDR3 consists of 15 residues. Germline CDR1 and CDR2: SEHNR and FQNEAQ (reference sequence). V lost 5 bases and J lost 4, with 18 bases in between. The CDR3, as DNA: TGTGCCAGCAGCCCCCCGGCAGGGGGACTATACGAGCAGTACTTC. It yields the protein CASSPPAGGLYEQYF.

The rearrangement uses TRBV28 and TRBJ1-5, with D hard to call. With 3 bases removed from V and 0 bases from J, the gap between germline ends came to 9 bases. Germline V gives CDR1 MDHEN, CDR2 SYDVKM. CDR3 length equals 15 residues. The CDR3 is CASSFGRYSNQPQHF. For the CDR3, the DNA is TGTGCCAGCAGTTTTGGACGGTATAGCAATCAGCCCCAGCATTTT.

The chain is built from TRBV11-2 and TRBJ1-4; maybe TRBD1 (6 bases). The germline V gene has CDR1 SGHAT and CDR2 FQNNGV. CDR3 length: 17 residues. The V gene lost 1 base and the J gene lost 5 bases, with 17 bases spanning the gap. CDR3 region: CASSLVRLGQLNEKLFF. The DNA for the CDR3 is TGTGCCAGCAGCTTAGTGCGTCTCGGACAGCTAAATGAAAAACTGTTTTTT.

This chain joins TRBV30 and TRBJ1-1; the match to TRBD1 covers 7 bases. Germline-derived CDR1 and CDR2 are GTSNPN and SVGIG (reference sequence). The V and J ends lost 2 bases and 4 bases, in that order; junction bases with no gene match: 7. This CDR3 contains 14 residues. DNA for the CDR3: TGTGCCTGGAGTCCGGGACAGTATGTCACTGAAGCTTTCTTT. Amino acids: CAWSPGQYVTEAFF.

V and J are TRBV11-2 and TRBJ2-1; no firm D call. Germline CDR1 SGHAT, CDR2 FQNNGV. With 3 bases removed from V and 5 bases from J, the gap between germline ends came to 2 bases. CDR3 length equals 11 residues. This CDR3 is CASSFDNEQFF. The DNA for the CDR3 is TGTGCCAGCAGCTTCGACAATGAGCAGTTCTTC.

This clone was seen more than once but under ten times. The DNA of the CDR3 is TGCAGCGCCACAACTACTGAAGCTTTCTTT. Protein sequence: CSATTTEAFF. This chain uses TRBV29-1 with TRBJ1-1; D ambiguous. Germline V gene lookup returns CDR1 SQVTM and CDR2 ANQGSEA. CDR3 length equals 10 residues. Trimming took 7 bases from V and 5 from J, leaving 8 bases between them. Filled out from reference TRBV29-1 and TRBJ1-1, the complete variable domain reads SAVISQKPSRDICQRGTSLTIQCQVDSQVTMMFWYRQQPGQSLTLIATANQGSEATYESGFVIDKFPISRPNLTFSTLTVSNMSPEDSSIYLCSATTTEAFFGQGTRLTVV.

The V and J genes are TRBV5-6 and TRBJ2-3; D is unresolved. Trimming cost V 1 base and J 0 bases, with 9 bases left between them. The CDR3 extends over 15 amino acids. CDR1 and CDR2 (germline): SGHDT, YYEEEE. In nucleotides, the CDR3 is TGTGCCAGCAGCTTGTACGGCTCTAGCACAGATACGCAGTATTTT. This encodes CASSLYGSSTDTQYF.

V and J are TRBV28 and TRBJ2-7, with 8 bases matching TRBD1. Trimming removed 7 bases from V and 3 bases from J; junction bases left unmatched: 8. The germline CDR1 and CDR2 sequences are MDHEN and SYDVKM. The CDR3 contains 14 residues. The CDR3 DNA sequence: TGTGCCAGCACCGGACAGGGTGGGGACTACGAGCAGTACTTC. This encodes CASTGQGGDYEQYF.

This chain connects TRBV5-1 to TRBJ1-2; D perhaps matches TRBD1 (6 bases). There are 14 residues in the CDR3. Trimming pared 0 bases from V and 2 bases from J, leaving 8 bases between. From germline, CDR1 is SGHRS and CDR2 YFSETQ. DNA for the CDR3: TGCGCCAGCAGCTTGGAGACAGGAAACTATGGCTACACCTTC. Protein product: CASSLETGNYGYTF.

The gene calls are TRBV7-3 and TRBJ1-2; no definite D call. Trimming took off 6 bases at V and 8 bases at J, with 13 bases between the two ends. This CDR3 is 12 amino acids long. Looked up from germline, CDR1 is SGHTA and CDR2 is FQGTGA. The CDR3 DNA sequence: TGTGCCAGCAGTCAAGGCGGCGGGGGCTACACCTTC. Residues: CASSQGGGGYTF.

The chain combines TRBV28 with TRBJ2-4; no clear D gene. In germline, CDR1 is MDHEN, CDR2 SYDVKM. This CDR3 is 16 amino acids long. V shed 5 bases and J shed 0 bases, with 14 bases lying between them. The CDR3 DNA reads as TGTGCCAGCAGTCCTCAGACATACATAGCCAAAAACATTCAGTACTTC. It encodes CASSPQTYIAKNIQYF.

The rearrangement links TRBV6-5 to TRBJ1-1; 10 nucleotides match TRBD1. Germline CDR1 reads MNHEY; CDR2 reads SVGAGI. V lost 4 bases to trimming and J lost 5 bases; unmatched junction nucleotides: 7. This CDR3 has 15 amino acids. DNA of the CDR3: TGTGCCAGCAGTTCCTCTCGGACAGGGGGTACTGAAGCTTTCTTT. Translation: CASSSSRTGGTEAFF.

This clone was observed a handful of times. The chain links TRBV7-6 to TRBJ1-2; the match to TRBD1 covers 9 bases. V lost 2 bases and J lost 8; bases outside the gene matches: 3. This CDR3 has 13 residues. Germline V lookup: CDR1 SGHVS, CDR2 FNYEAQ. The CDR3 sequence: CASSLTGGQGYTF. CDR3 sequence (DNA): TGTGCCAGCAGCTTAACAGGGGGCCAGGGCTACACCTTC.

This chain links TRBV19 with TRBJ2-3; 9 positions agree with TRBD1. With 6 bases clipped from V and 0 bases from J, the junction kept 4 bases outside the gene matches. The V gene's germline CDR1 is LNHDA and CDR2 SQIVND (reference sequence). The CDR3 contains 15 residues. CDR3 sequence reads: CASRSGTGSTDTQYF. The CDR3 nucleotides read TGTGCCAGTAGATCGGGGACAGGGAGCACAGATACGCAGTATTTT. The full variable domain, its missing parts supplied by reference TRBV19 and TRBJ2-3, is DGGITQSPKYLFRKEGQNVTLSCEQNLNHDAMYWYRQDPGQGLRLIYYSQIVNDFQKGDIAEGYSVSREKKESFPLTVTSAQKNPTAFYLCASRSGTGSTDTQYFGPGTRLTVL.

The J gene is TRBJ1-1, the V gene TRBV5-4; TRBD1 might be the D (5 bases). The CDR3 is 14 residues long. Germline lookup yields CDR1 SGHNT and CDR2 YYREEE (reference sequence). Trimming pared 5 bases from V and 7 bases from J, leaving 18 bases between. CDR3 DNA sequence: TGTGCCAGCAGGACCCAGGGTATAGAAGATGAAGCTTTCTTT. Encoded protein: CASRTQGIEDEAFF.